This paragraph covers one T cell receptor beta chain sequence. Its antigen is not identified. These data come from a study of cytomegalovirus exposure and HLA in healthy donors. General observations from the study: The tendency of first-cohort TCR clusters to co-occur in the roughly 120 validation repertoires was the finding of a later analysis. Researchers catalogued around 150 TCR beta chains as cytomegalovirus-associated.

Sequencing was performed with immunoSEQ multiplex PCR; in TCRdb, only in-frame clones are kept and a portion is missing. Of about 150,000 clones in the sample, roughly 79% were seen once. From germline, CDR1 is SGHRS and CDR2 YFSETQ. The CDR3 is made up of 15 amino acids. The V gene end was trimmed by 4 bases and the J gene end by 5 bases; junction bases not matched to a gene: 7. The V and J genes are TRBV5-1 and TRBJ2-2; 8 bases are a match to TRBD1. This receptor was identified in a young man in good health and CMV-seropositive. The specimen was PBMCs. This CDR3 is CASSTTGQGTGELFF. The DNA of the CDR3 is TGCGCCAGCAGCACCACAGGACAGGGTACCGGGGAGCTGTTTTTT. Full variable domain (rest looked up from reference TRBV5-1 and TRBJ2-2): KAGVTQTPRYLIKTRGQQVTLSCSPISGHRSVSWYQQTPGQGLQFLFEYFSETQRNKGNFPGRFSGRQFSNSRSEMNVSTLELGDSALYLCASSTTGQGTGELFFGEGSRLTVL.